These 20 T cell receptor beta chains came from one sample sequenced in a study of blood T cell repertoires in COVID-19. The method was immunoSEQ multiplex PCR; TCRdb's version includes in-frame clones alone and lacks a portion of them. This table has almost 250,000 clones, about 89% appearing once. The sequenced material came from PBMCs or T cells enriched from blood (not recorded which). The receptors come from a woman in her 30s who had recovered from COVID-19.

V usage is TRBV28 and J usage is TRBJ2-3; TRBD1 is a possible D gene (5 bases). CDR1 is MDHEN and CDR2 is SYDVKM in the germline V gene. Trimming stripped 4 bases from V and 5 bases from J, with 16 bases between. The CDR3 totals 15 residues. The chain's CDR3 is CASSYYRQTKDTQYF. The CDR3 DNA reads TGTGCCAGCAGTTACTATAGACAGACCAAAGATACGCAGTATTTT. The full variable domain, completed using reference TRBV28 and TRBJ2-3, is DVKVTQSSRYLVKRTGEKVFLECVQDMDHENMFWYRQDPGLGLRLIYFSYDVKMKEKGDIPEGYSVSREKKERFSLILESASTNQTSMYLCASSYYRQTKDTQYFGPGTRLTVL.

The chain uses TRBV30 and TRBJ2-2; 7 positions agree with TRBD1. The CDR3 sequence is 13 residues long. Germline V gene lookup returns CDR1 GTSNPN and CDR2 SVGIG (reference sequence). V shed 7 bases and J 4 bases; nucleotides not matched to a gene: 6. CDR3 nucleotides: TGTGCCTTAAGACAGGGATCCACCGGGGAGCTGTTTTTT. It yields the protein CALRQGSTGELFF.

J is TRBJ1-4 and V is TRBV18, with D possibly TRBD1 on 6 matching bases. The CDR3 length is 14 residues. The germline CDR1 and CDR2 sequences are KGHSH and LQKENI. The V and J ends lost 1 base and 7 bases respectively, with 10 bases between them. The CDR3 reads CASSPQGVAEKLFF. CDR3 DNA: TGTGCCAGCTCACCACAGGGGGTTGCTGAAAAACTGTTTTTT.

The chain has TRBV4-3 and TRBJ1-5; 9 nucleotides agree with TRBD1. J gave up 6 bases and V 0 bases, and 6 bases lay outside the gene matches. CDR1 and CDR2 from the germline V gene are LGHNA and YSLEER. CDR3 length equals 16 residues. The CDR3 region has the DNA TGCGCCAGCAGCCAAGATCTGACAGGGGGGGGTCAGCCCCAGCATTTT. Its protein is CASSQDLTGGGQPQHF.

The chain joins TRBV7-9 to TRBJ1-4, with TRBD1 identical over 7 bases. After removal of 8 bases from V and 7 bases from J, the junction contained 10 bases not matched to a gene. This CDR3 has 14 residues. Germline lookup yields CDR1 SEHNR and CDR2 FQNEAQ (reference sequence). The CDR3 region is CASGRQGQFEKLFF. CDR3 sequence (DNA): TGTGCCAGCGGGAGACAGGGTCAGTTTGAAAAACTGTTTTTT.

This clone was seen only once. This sequence joins TRBV6-2 or TRBV6-3 and TRBJ2-1; 7 nucleotides match TRBD2. The CDR3 sequence is 17 residues long. V lost 2 bases to trimming and J lost 0 bases; unmatched junction nucleotides: 7. CDR1 and CDR2 from the germline V gene are MNHEY and SVGEGT. CDR3 coding DNA: TGTGCCAGCAGTTACCTTAGCGGGCCTAGCTCCTACAATGAGCAGTTCTTC. Translation: CASSYLSGPSSYNEQFF.

The V and J genes are TRBV27 and TRBJ1-5; 7 positions match TRBD1. The length of the CDR3 is 14 residues. CDR1 is MNHEY and CDR2 is SMNVEV in the germline V gene (reference sequence). J was trimmed by 9 bases and V by 8 bases; bases with no gene match: 13. The CDR3 loop is CASDRQGKQWPQHF. Here the CDR3 DNA reads TGTGCCAGCGACCGACAGGGAAAGCAATGGCCCCAGCATTTT.

This clone has a handful of counts. The gene calls are TRBV28 and TRBJ1-2; D is possibly TRBD1 (5 bases). V was clipped by 10 bases and J by 7 bases, with 16 bases between them. The length of the CDR3 is 12 residues. Germline V CDR1 and CDR2: MDHEN, SYDVKM. CDR3 region: CATHWGGVGYTF. CDR3 DNA sequence: TGTGCCACCCACTGGGGGGGAGTTGGCTACACCTTC.

This chain uses TRBV24-1 with TRBJ2-1; TRBD1 matches 12 bases. Per the germline V gene, CDR1 is KGHDR and CDR2 is SFDVKD. Trimming at V came to 9 bases and at J to 12 bases, leaving 11 bases not matched to a gene. This CDR3 has 14 amino acids. Here the CDR3 reads CATQTGQGAKGQFF. The CDR3 DNA sequence: TGTGCCACCCAGACGGGACAGGGGGCCAAAGGGCAGTTCTTC.

The V gene is TRBV7-2, the J gene TRBJ2-1, with D tentatively TRBD2 (7 bases). Trimming took off 5 bases at V and 8 bases at J, with 19 bases between the two ends. CDR3 length equals 15 residues. Germline V gives CDR1 SGHTA, CDR2 FQGNSA. CDR3 sequence: CASSLHPGGAYEQFF. The CDR3 region has the DNA TGTGCCAGCAGCCTACACCCGGGGGGCGCCTATGAGCAGTTCTTC.

The rearrangement uses TRBV3-1 (or the pseudogene TRBV3-2) and TRBJ2-1, with D possibly being TRBD1 (6 bases). The CDR3 consists of 14 residues. Germline lookup yields CDR1 LGHDT and CDR2 YNNKEL (reference sequence). The ends were cut back, 4 bases at V and 7 bases at J, with 14 bases in the middle. Written as DNA, the CDR3 is TGTGCCAGCAGCCCCAGCAGGGGTCCGAATGAGCAGTTCTTC. This codes for CASSPSRGPNEQFF.

The rearrangement links TRBV7-9 to TRBJ2-5; a weak D match, TRBD2 (6 bases). Germline V CDR1 and CDR2: SEHNR, FQNEAQ (reference sequence). Trimming shortened V by 1 base and J by 3 bases, and 12 bases separated the two germline ends. The CDR3 extends over 15 amino acids. Written as DNA, the CDR3 is TGTGCCAGCAGCTTAGTTAGCGGATCGGAAGAGACCCAGTACTTC. Its translation is CASSLVSGSEETQYF. The full variable domain, its missing parts supplied by reference TRBV7-9 and TRBJ2-5, is DTGVSQNPRHKITKRGQNVTFRCDPISEHNRLYWYRQTLGQGPEFLTYFQNEAQLEKSRLLSDRFSAERPKGSFSTLEIQRTEQGDSAMYLCASSLVSGSEETQYFGPGTRLLVL.

The chain has TRBV27 and TRBJ2-2, with 10 bases fitting TRBD2. The CDR3 length is 14 residues. Germline-derived CDR1 and CDR2 are MNHEY and SMNVEV (reference sequence). V lost 6 bases, J lost 6 bases, and 4 bases stayed unmatched. CDR3 bases: TGTGCCAGCAGAGGGACTAGCGAGCCCGGGGAGCTGTTTTTT. As protein: CASRGTSEPGELFF.

The chain couples TRBV19 to TRBJ1-5, with D perhaps TRBD1 (6 bases). The CDR3 is 19 residues long. Germline CDR1 is LNHDA and CDR2 is SQIVND (reference sequence). Trimming left V 0 bases short and J 6 bases short, with 24 bases between. The CDR3 sequence is CASSIDGVPDRLLGQPQHF. Written as DNA, the CDR3 is TGTGCCAGTAGTATAGATGGGGTCCCCGACAGGCTCTTGGGTCAGCCCCAGCATTTT.

In its sample, this clone was seen many times. The chain carries TRBV4-3 and TRBJ1-2; the D gene is possibly TRBD1 (5 bases). The length of the CDR3 is 17 residues. The germline V gene encodes CDR1 LGHNA and CDR2 YSLEER. Trimming shortened V by 1 base and J by 8 bases, and 23 bases separated the two germline ends. CDR3 coding DNA: TGCGCCAGCAGCCAAGGAGGAGGGCTTGGGGCTATCGAGGGCTACACCTTC. Residues: CASSQGGGLGAIEGYTF.

This rearrangement joins TRBV10-3 to TRBJ1-1; TRBD1 might be the D (6 bases). This CDR3 has 16 residues. Germline V gene sequence: CDR1 ENHRY, CDR2 SYGVKD. V was clipped by 6 bases and J by 0 bases, with 17 bases between them. Written as DNA, the CDR3 is TGTGCCATCAGAGCATACACAGGGCGCCTGAACACTGAAGCTTTCTTT. It encodes CAIRAYTGRLNTEAFF.

The chain couples TRBV5-5 to TRBJ2-1; 8 nucleotides align to TRBD1. The CDR3 extends over 17 amino acids. Germline V lookup: CDR1 SGHKS, CDR2 YYEKEE (reference sequence). The junction had 10 bases not matched to a gene; V was cut back by 2 bases and J by 3 bases. The CDR3 protein is CASSFLGLGQGYNEQFF. CDR3 sequence (DNA): TGTGCCAGCAGCTTTTTGGGTCTCGGACAGGGCTACAATGAGCAGTTCTTC.

The V call is TRBV19, the J call TRBJ2-1, with D perhaps TRBD2 (5 bases). The CDR3 contains 14 residues. The germline V and J ends were trimmed by 3 bases and 5 bases, with 11 bases remaining between them. Germline V CDR1 and CDR2: LNHDA, SQIVND (reference sequence). CDR3 nucleotides: TGTGCCAGTAGTATTAACGGGAACGACAATGAGCAGTTCTTC. Encoded protein: CASSINGNDNEQFF.

The chain couples TRBV20-1 to TRBJ2-1; unclear D gene. The CDR3 spans 11 residues. V lost 7 bases, J lost 2 bases, and 6 bases lay in between. Germline loops: CDR1 DFQATT, CDR2 SNEGSKA (reference sequence). CDR3 residues: CSGEAYNEQFF. The CDR3 nucleotides read TGCAGTGGTGAGGCCTACAATGAGCAGTTCTTC.

The rearrangement joins TRBV14 to TRBJ2-7; D remains ambiguous. The CDR3 is made up of 13 amino acids. Trimming cost V 4 bases and J 3 bases, with 10 bases left between them. Germline CDR1 reads SGHDN; CDR2 reads FVKESK. In nucleotides, the CDR3 is TGTGCCAGCAGCCTCTTTCCTAGCTACGAGCAGTACTTC. It is translated as CASSLFPSYEQYF.